This TCR beta chain was identified in a study of T cell responses to AZD1222 COVID-19 vaccine. As to this clone: Its antigen is not known.

This CDR3 region has 12 residues. Germline V gives CDR1 SGHDN, CDR2 FVKESK. Trimming cost V 1 base and J 9 bases, with 7 bases left between them. Study-wide points: Unmutated variant regions are reportedly the target of nearly half of TCRs that are spike-specific.

TCRdb keeps only in-frame clones here, not all; method: immunoSEQ multiplex PCR. Of tens of thousands of clones listed, roughly 90% were seen once; the top ten hold about 11%. V gene TRBV14 combines with J gene TRBJ2-1; D is ambiguous. The sequence was collected from an adult in good health. Sequenced here: peripheral blood, sampled on day 0 of AZD1222 vaccination. CDR3 residues: CASSQVGPEQFF. Here the CDR3 DNA reads TGTGCCAGCAGCCAAGTTGGACCTGAGCAGTTCTTC. Based on the CDR3 plus reference TRBV14 and TRBJ2-1, the full variable domain is EAGVTQFPSHSVIEKGQTVTLRCDPISGHDNLYWYRRVMGKEIKFLLHFVKESKQDESGMPNNRFLAERTGGTYSTLKVQPAELEDSGVYFCASSQVGPEQFFGPGTRLTVL.